One sample yielded the 12 T cell receptor beta chains listed below, sequenced in a study of blood T cell repertoires in COVID-19. Sequencing used immunoSEQ multiplex PCR; TCRdb keeps in-frame clones, though not all of them. The repertoire includes around 240,000 clones, roughly nine tenths of them detected once, and approximately 1.3% sits in the top ten. Sequencing input: PBMCs or T cells enriched from blood (not recorded which). These receptors were obtained from a human donor in a cohort exposed to, infected with or recovered from COVID-19 (not recorded which). The donor label of this sample is uncertain.

J is TRBJ2-7 and V is TRBV12-3 or TRBV12-4, with 8 positions matching TRBD1. V lost 6 bases and J lost 5; bases outside the gene matches: 6. The CDR3 totals 13 residues. The CDR3 protein is CASRTGQVNEQYF. Written as DNA, the CDR3 is TGTGCCAGCAGGACGGGACAGGTAAACGAGCAGTACTTC.

This chain uses TRBV24-1 with TRBJ2-1, with TRBD1 matching over 7 bases. CDR1 is KGHDR, CDR2 SFDVKD, per germline. The CDR3 extends over 14 amino acids. Trimming took 10 bases from V and 0 from J; bases not matched to a gene: 5. CDR3 in amino acids: CATTGQSSYNEQFF. In DNA, the CDR3 is TGTGCCACTACGGGACAGAGCTCCTACAATGAGCAGTTCTTC.

V gene TRBV14 combines with J gene TRBJ2-5, with D tentatively TRBD1 (5 bases). This CDR3 is built from 15 residues. V was pared by 0 bases and J by 5 bases, with 13 bases between. Germline V gene data show CDR1 as SGHDN and CDR2 as FVKESK. CDR3 nucleotides: TGTGCCAGCAGCCAAGATCTGGGGCTTCGGGAGACCCAGTACTTC. Its protein is CASSQDLGLRETQYF.

The rearrangement joins TRBV7-3 to TRBJ2-1; TRBD2 is a possible D gene (7 bases). This CDR3 contains 15 residues. CDR1 and CDR2 from the germline V gene are SGHTA and FQGTGA. V was pared by 5 bases and J by 4 bases, with 15 bases between. The CDR3 nucleotides are TGTGCCAGCAGCCCCGGGGGGACAACATACAATGAGCAGTTCTTC. This translates into CASSPGGTTYNEQFF.

This chain joins TRBV4-1 and TRBJ2-7; 9 nucleotides agree with TRBD1. The V and J ends lost 3 bases and 5 bases, in that order; junction bases with no gene match: 11. The CDR3 spans 16 residues. From germline, CDR1 is MGHRA and CDR2 YSYEKL. The CDR3 DNA reads as TGCGCCAGCAGCCACCACCGGGGACAGGGTGTTAACGAGCAGTACTTC. It yields the protein CASSHHRGQGVNEQYF.

This rearrangement joins TRBV21-1 to TRBJ1-5; TRBD1 is the table's D call and was not checked against the DNA. TRBV21-1 is a known pseudogene. This CDR3 is built from 16 residues. CDR3 coding DNA: TGTGCCAGCAGCACCCCGACAGAGGAATTCGATCAGCCCCAGCATTTT. It yields the protein CASSTPTEEFDQPQHF.

The chain is built from TRBV3-1 (or the pseudogene TRBV3-2) and TRBJ1-3; the D gene is possibly TRBD1 (5 bases). This CDR3 comprises 13 residues. Deletions cut 4 bases from V and 8 bases from J, with 12 bases between. The germline V gene has CDR1 LGHDT and CDR2 YNNKEL (reference sequence). The CDR3 coding sequence is TGTGCCAGCAGCCGGGGCGTCCGAGACACCATATATTTT. Residues: CASSRGVRDTIYF.

This chain uses TRBV6-2 or TRBV6-3 with TRBJ2-5, with TRBD1 matching over 11 bases. CDR1 MNHEY and CDR2 SVGEGT come from the germline V gene. Trimming at V came to 6 bases and at J to 4 bases, leaving 13 bases not matched to a gene. CDR3 length: 17 residues. The CDR3, as DNA: TGTGCCAGCAGGCCTCTAAGAGGACAGGGGGCGCGAGAGACCCAGTACTTC. Protein product: CASRPLRGQGARETQYF.

This clone was seen a single time. The chain couples TRBV13 to TRBJ1-4, with 7 nucleotides matching TRBD1. CDR3 length: 15 amino acids. CDR1 and CDR2 from the germline V gene are PRHDT and FYEKMQ (reference sequence). Losses at the gene ends were 5 bases for V and 8 bases for J; bases not matched to a gene: 11. CDR3 loop: CASSPWQGGSEKLFF. CDR3 sequence (DNA): TGTGCCAGCAGCCCCTGGCAGGGGGGTTCGGAAAAACTGTTTTTT.

The chain carries TRBV30 and TRBJ1-1; maybe TRBD1 (6 bases). V lost 2 bases and J 1 base, leaving 17 bases between the germline ends. Germline values: CDR1 GTSNPN, CDR2 SVGIG (reference sequence). The CDR3 consists of 16 residues. CDR3 amino acids: CAWSNPGEGWNTEAFF. In DNA, the CDR3 is TGTGCCTGGAGTAATCCAGGGGAGGGGTGGAACACTGAAGCTTTCTTT.

This clone showed up just once. The chain couples TRBV11-2 to TRBJ2-3; 10 bases map to TRBD2. V was pared by 1 base and J by 1 base, with 8 bases of the junction left unmatched. The CDR3 contains 18 residues. The germline V gene encodes CDR1 SGHAT and CDR2 FQNNGV. The CDR3 reads CASSLGVAGTSGTDTQYF. The CDR3, as DNA: TGTGCCAGCAGCTTAGGAGTAGCCGGGACTAGCGGCACAGATACGCAGTATTTT.

The rearrangement uses TRBV29-1 and TRBJ1-1; tentatively, D is TRBD1 (6 bases). The CDR3 runs to 15 residues. Trimming removed 7 bases from V and 5 bases from J, with 23 bases in between. Germline CDR1 reads SQVTM; CDR2 reads ANQGSEA. CDR3 in amino acids: CSAEKEPGVGTEAFF. CDR3 DNA: TGCAGCGCCGAAAAGGAGCCAGGGGTAGGGACTGAAGCTTTCTTT.